A selection of T cell receptor beta chains follows, all from one sample in a study of identical twins. MiXCR was run by TCRdb on the 5' RACE reads, yielding one entry per CDR3 protein. The table has 200,000 to 250,000 distinct CDR3 sequences, about 7.5% seen once; the top ten hold about 1.9%. The sample also formed part of further work on yellow fever vaccine responses in identical twins.

Specimen: memory (CD45RO+) T cells sorted from blood. The receptors stem from a woman in her late teens or twenties in good health. The CDR3 runs from the conserved cysteine through the conserved F or W. D genes are given only for firm matches. Clone size appears in some rows only: once, few, many, or a class for an expanded clone.

>TRBV7-8|TRBJ1-5|-|TRBD1
CASSLRATGGQPQHF
TGTGCCAGCAGCTTAAGGGCTACAGGGGGCCAGCCCCAGCATTTT
>TRBV5-1|TRBJ2-3|many|-
CASSLAGTSTDTQYF
TGCGCCAGCAGCTTGGCGGGTACTAGCACAGATACGCAGTATTTT
>TRBV7-2|TRBJ2-2|-|-
CASSLGGRTGELFF
TGTGCCAGCAGCCTCGGGGGACGCACCGGGGAGCTGTTTTTT
>TRBV19|TRBJ2-1|many|-
CASSVDGYNEQFF
TGTGCCAGTAGTGTGGACGGTTACAATGAGCAGTTCTTC
>TRBV5-5|TRBJ1-5|-|-
CASSLEQVSYQPQHF
TGTGCCAGCAGCTTGGAACAGGTGTCCTATCAGCCCCAGCATTTT
>TRBV6-2/TRBV6-3|TRBJ2-2|-|-
CASTRPGQMNTGELFF
TGTGCCAGCACGCGGCCGGGGCAAATGAACACCGGGGAGCTGTTTTTT
>TRBV5-1|TRBJ2-1|-|-
CASSLVGGGEQFF
TGCGCCAGCAGCTTGGTCGGGGGAGGTGAGCAGTTCTTC
>TRBV5-1|TRBJ2-1|-|-
CASSFTQVGNEQFF
TGCGCCAGCAGCTTTACACAGGTGGGCAATGAGCAGTTCTTC
>TRBV7-6|TRBJ2-1|few|-
CASSLTQTWEQFF
TGTGCCAGCAGCTTAACCCAAACATGGGAGCAGTTCTTC
>TRBV11-2|TRBJ2-1|-|-
CASSSRPRLDFRGSYNEQFF
TGTGCCAGCAGCTCCCGCCCGAGACTAGATTTTCGGGGTTCCTACAATGAGCAGTTCTTC
>TRBV20-1|TRBJ1-3|-|-
CSASVLAGNTIYF
TGCAGTGCTAGTGTCCTGGCTGGAAACACCATATATTTT
>TRBV14|TRBJ2-2|many|TRBD2
CASSLRTRGNTGELFF
TGTGCCAGCAGTCTTCGGACTAGGGGGAACACCGGGGAGCTGTTTTTT
>TRBV19|TRBJ2-5|-|TRBD1
CASRLQGAGETQYF
TGTGCCAGTAGGTTACAGGGGGCGGGAGAGACCCAGTACTTC
>TRBV6-1|TRBJ2-3|few|TRBD2
CASLGTSGVNTQYF
TGTGCCTCCCTTGGGACTAGCGGGGTAAATACGCAGTATTTT
>TRBV19|TRBJ2-7|-|TRBD2
CASTPRGLADPSYEQYF
TGTGCCAGTACCCCCCGGGGACTAGCGGACCCTTCCTACGAGCAGTACTTC
>TRBV7-2|TRBJ2-3|few|TRBD1
CASTTGTGTDTQYF
TGTGCCAGCACCACCGGGACAGGGACAGATACGCAGTATTTT
>TRBV5-6|TRBJ2-1|many|-
CASSLGRDEQFF
TGTGCCAGCAGCCTCGGTAGGGATGAGCAGTTCTTC
>TRBV7-2|TRBJ2-3|-|-
CASSEFTSADTQYF
TGTGCCAGCAGCGAATTCACTAGTGCAGATACGCAGTATTTT
>TRBV7-7|TRBJ2-1|-|-
CASSGSANHEQFF
TGTGCTAGCAGCGGCTCGGCCAACCATGAGCAGTTCTTC
>TRBV24-1|TRBJ2-1|few|TRBD2
CAIGLAGTSHEQFF
TGTGCCATCGGACTAGCGGGGACCTCACATGAGCAGTTCTTC
>TRBV4-2|TRBJ2-2|many|-
CASSQEPRGANTGELFF
TGTGCCAGCAGCCAAGAACCTAGGGGCGCGAACACCGGGGAGCTGTTTTTT
>TRBV19|TRBJ1-5|-|-
CASRGGGRNQPQHF
TGTGCCAGTAGGGGAGGGGGTCGCAATCAGCCCCAGCATTTT
>TRBV20-1|TRBJ2-5|-|-
CSAMEQNQETQYF
TGCAGTGCTATGGAGCAGAACCAAGAGACCCAGTACTTC
>TRBV7-2|TRBJ2-7|many|-
CASSLGQYEQYF
TGTGCCAGCAGCTTAGGTCAGTACGAGCAGTACTTC
>TRBV9|TRBJ2-5|few|-
CASSVGRLYQETQYF
TGTGCCAGCAGCGTAGGACGGCTGTACCAAGAGACCCAGTACTTC
>TRBV25-1|TRBJ2-1|many|-
CASSGSTKTGPLNEQFF
TGTGCCAGCAGTGGTTCTACAAAAACAGGGCCACTGAATGAGCAGTTCTTC
>TRBV2|TRBJ2-2|-|TRBD1
CASSRDRINTGELFF
TGTGCCAGCAGTCGGGACAGAATTAACACCGGGGAGCTGTTTTTT
>TRBV4-1|TRBJ2-7|many|TRBD2
CASSQDEGGPYEQYF
TGCGCCAGCAGCCAAGATGAGGGAGGGCCTTACGAGCAGTACTTC
>TRBV10-3|TRBJ2-1|-|TRBD2
CAISEGRTRSEQFF
TGTGCCATCAGTGAGGGGCGGACTAGGAGTGAGCAGTTCTTC
>TRBV5-1|TRBJ2-5|many|-
CASSLDGEAQETQYF
TGCGCCAGCAGCTTGGATGGGGAAGCCCAAGAGACCCAGTACTTC
>TRBV9|TRBJ2-1|few|TRBD2
CASSVALTSGVSPYNEQFF
TGTGCCAGCAGCGTAGCTTTGACTAGCGGGGTGAGCCCCTACAATGAGCAGTTCTTC
>TRBV19|TRBJ1-2|-|-
CATRHPANYGYTF
TGTGCCACCAGACACCCAGCTAACTATGGCTACACCTTC
>TRBV12-3/TRBV12-4|TRBJ1-2|many|-
CASSFGRIANYGYTF
TGTGCCAGCAGTTTCGGCCGAATTGCTAACTATGGCTACACCTTC
>TRBV19|TRBJ1-5|-|TRBD1
CASSMTGSNQPQHF
TGTGCCAGTAGTATGACAGGGAGCAATCAGCCCCAGCATTTT
>TRBV20-1|TRBJ2-1|-|TRBD2
CSALAGARYNEQFF
TGCAGTGCCTTAGCGGGGGCCCGATACAATGAGCAGTTCTTC
>TRBV5-1|TRBJ2-7|many|TRBD1
CASSWTTGVSYEQYF
TGCGCCAGCAGCTGGACCACAGGGGTTTCCTACGAGCAGTACTTC
>TRBV20-1|TRBJ2-7|many|TRBD2
CSAAVGGTDEQYF
TGCAGTGCTGCTGTGGGGGGGACTGACGAGCAGTACTTC
>TRBV7-9|TRBJ1-1|many|-
CASSTTAGTHKAFF
TGTGCCAGCAGCACGACTGCAGGGACCCACAAAGCTTTCTTT
>TRBV2|TRBJ2-1|few|TRBD1
CAISRLTGSQISYNEQFF
TGTGCCATCAGTCGACTGACAGGGAGCCAAATCTCCTACAATGAGCAGTTCTTC
>TRBV9|TRBJ2-1|many|-
CASTSDLNNEQFF
TGTGCCAGCACTTCTGACCTAAACAATGAGCAGTTCTTC
>TRBV6-5|TRBJ2-7|few|-
CASSYVRAGANYEQYF
TGTGCCAGCAGTTACGTGAGGGCGGGGGCCAACTACGAGCAGTACTTC
>TRBV4-2|TRBJ2-4|-|-
CASSPPGIGTFKNIQYF
TGTGCCAGCAGCCCCCCGGGGATCGGGACTTTTAAAAACATTCAGTACTTC
>TRBV20-1|TRBJ1-1|few|TRBD1
CSASRQGNTEAFF
TGCAGTGCTAGTCGACAGGGGAACACTGAAGCTTTCTTT
>TRBV20-1|TRBJ2-5|-|TRBD2
CSARGGGLAGSRMYF
TGCAGTGCTAGAGGGGGGGGCCTAGCGGGATCCCGAATGTACTTC
>TRBV5-1|TRBJ1-2|few|-
CASSQGKDGYTF
TGCGCCAGCAGCCAGGGAAAGGATGGCTACACCTTC
>TRBV11-3|TRBJ2-1|few|TRBD2
CASSLDGTSREQFF
TGTGCCAGCAGCTTAGATGGGACTAGCAGGGAGCAGTTCTTC
>TRBV19|TRBJ1-5|many|TRBD1
CASGLRGGGNQPQHF
TGTGCCAGTGGCCTCAGAGGGGGCGGCAATCAGCCCCAGCATTTT
>TRBV30|TRBJ2-7|few|-
CAWSTGFYEQYF
TGTGCCTGGAGCACAGGGTTCTACGAGCAGTACTTC
>TRBV5-1|TRBJ2-3|many|-
CASSLEGSTDTQYF
TGCGCCAGCAGCTTGGAGGGGAGCACAGATACGCAGTATTTT
>TRBV10-3|TRBJ2-1|many|TRBD1
CAISMAGTGYDEQFF
TGTGCCATCAGTATGGCCGGGACAGGGTACGATGAGCAGTTCTTC
>TRBV15|TRBJ1-5|many|-
CATSRDGRNNQPQHF
TGTGCCACCAGCAGAGATGGTCGGAACAATCAGCCCCAGCATTTT
>TRBV5-5|TRBJ2-7|many|-
CASSLVPFSYEQYF
TGTGCCAGCAGTCTGGTCCCTTTCTCCTACGAGCAGTACTTC
>TRBV5-1|TRBJ2-7|few|-
CASSLVAATYEQYF
TGCGCCAGCAGCTTGGTAGCGGCAACCTACGAGCAGTACTTC
>TRBV10-3|TRBJ2-3|many|-
CAIRGGPRNTDTQYF
TGTGCCATCAGGGGAGGACCTAGAAACACAGATACGCAGTATTTT
>TRBV24-1|TRBJ2-1|-|TRBD1
CATSEPYGRGTGGNGEQFF
TGTGCCACCAGTGAACCTTATGGGCGTGGGACAGGGGGCAATGGTGAGCAGTTCTTC
>TRBV3-1|TRBJ2-7|few|TRBD2
CASSHAGALREQYF
TGTGCCAGCAGCCACGCGGGAGCCTTAAGGGAGCAGTACTTC
>TRBV20-1|TRBJ1-2|many|TRBD1
CSARDVSLRGGGYTF
TGCAGTGCTAGAGATGTTTCCCTCCGAGGGGGCGGCTACACCTTC